The sequence of this TCR beta chain was determined in a study of blood T cells in healthy people across ages. Study outcomes and limitations: Expanded clonotype changes were possibly confounded by unknown donor CMV status.

The authors ran a second PCR of 7 to 11 cycles using a sample-barcoded 5' primer and a J-beta primer mix. TCRdb reprocessed the 5' RACE reads via MiXCR and lists one record per CDR3 protein. The repertoire consists of 1.5 million to 2 million distinct CDR3 sequences, with just under 50% occurring once and the leading ten covering around 2.1%. As concerns this clonotype: The antigen remains undetermined. Germline is not matched at one junction end, which may reflect a read error.

This CDR3 spans 20 amino acids. Looked up from germline, CDR1 is SGHAT and CDR2 is FQDESV (reference sequence). V and J are TRBV11-1 and TRBJ2-6; D could derive from TRBD1 or TRBD2 (5 bases each). Specimen: blood. The TCR comes from a woman between 40 and 55 years old in good health. The CDR3 loop reads CASNLGFGVGEKAGANVLTF. The CDR3 DNA is TGTGCCAGCAACTTAGGATTTGGGGTGGGGGAAAAGGCTGGGGCCAACGTCCTGACTTTC.